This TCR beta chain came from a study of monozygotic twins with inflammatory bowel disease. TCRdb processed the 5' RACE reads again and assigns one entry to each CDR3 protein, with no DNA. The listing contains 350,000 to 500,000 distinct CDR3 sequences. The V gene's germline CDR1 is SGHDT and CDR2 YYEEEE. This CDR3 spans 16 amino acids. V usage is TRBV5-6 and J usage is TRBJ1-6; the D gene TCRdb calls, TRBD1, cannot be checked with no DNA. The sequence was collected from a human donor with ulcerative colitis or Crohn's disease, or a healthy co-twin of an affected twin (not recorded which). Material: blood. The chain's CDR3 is CASSSRTGGSESPLHF. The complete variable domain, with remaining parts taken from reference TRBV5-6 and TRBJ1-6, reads DAGVTQSPTHLIKTRGQQVTLRCSPKSGHDTVSWYQQALGQGPQFIFQYYEEEERQRGNFPDRFSGHQFPNYSSELNVNALLLGDSALYLCASSSRTGGSESPLHFGNGTRLTVT.